The present TCR beta chain was sequenced within a study of cytomegalovirus exposure and HLA in healthy donors. Overall study: When 398 donors were genotyped, 80% to 90% of them were found to fall in the Caucasian-associated ancestry cluster. Study-wide points: In an earlier analysis, productive rearrangement rates for most beta V segments clustered near 87% or 30%. In a later analysis, several top co-occurrence clusters appeared linked to parvovirus B19, influenza, CMV and Epstein-Barr virus.

The germline V gene encodes CDR1 SGHVS and CDR2 FNYEAQ. This CDR3 has 13 residues. V was cut by 0 bases and J by 9 bases, with 9 bases left in between. PCR amplification relied on 60 Vbeta primers (plus 13 Jbeta primers). Produced via immunoSEQ multiplex PCR; TCRdb's table is partial and in-frame only. This table holds around 150,000 clones, approximately 67% found once. Remarks on this clone: No antigen is known for it.

The sequence was obtained from a young woman in good health and CMV-seropositive. The sequenced sample consisted of PBMCs. The rearrangement links TRBV7-6 to TRBJ2-1, with D possibly matching TRBD2 (6 bases). The CDR3 nucleotides are TGTGCCAGCAGCTTAGCGACTAGTATTGAGCAGTTCTTC. Translated: CASSLATSIEQFF.